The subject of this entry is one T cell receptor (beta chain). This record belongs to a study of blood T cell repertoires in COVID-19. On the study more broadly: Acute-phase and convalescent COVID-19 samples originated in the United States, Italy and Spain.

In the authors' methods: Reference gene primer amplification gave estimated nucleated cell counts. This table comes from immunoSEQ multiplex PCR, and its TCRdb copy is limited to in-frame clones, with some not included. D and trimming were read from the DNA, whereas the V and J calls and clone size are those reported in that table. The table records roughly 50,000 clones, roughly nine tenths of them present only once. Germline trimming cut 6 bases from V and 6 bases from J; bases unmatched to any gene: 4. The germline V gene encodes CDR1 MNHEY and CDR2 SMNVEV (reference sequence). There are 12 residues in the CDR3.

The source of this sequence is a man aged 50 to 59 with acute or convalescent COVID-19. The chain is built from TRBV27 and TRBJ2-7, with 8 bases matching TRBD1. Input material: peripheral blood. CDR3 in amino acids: CASSTRGLEQYF. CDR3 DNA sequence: TGTGCCAGCAGCACCAGGGGGCTCGAGCAGTACTTC.